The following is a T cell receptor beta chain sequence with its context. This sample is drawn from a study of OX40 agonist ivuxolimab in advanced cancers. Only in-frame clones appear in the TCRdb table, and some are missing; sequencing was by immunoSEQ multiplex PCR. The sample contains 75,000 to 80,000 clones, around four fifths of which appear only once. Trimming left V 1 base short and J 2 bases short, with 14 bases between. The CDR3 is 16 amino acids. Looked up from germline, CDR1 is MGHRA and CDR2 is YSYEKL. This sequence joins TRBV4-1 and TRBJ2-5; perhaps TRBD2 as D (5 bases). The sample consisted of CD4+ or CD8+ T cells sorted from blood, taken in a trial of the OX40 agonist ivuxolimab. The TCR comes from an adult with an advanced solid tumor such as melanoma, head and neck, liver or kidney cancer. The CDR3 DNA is TGCGCCAGCAGCCAAGGGGCATTACGGGGACAAGAGACCCAGTACTTC. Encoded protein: CASSQGALRGQETQYF.